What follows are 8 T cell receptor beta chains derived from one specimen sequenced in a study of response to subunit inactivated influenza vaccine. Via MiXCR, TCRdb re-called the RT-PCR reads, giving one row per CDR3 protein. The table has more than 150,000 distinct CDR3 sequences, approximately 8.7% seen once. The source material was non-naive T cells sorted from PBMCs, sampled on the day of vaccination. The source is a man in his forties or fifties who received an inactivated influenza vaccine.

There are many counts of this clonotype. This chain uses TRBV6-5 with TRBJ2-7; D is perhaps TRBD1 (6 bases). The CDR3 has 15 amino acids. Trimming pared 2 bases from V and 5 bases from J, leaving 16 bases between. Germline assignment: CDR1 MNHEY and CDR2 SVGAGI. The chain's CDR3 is CASSYTGNLGHEQYF. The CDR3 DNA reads TGTGCCAGCAGTTACACAGGGAATTTGGGCCACGAGCAGTACTTC.

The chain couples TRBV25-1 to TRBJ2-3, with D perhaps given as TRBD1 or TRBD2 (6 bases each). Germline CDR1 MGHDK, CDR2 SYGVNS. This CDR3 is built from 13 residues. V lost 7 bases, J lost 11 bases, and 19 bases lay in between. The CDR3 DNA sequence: TGTGCCAGCACGGTCGGGGGACATTGGGGGCAGTATTTT. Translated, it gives CASTVGGHWGQYF.

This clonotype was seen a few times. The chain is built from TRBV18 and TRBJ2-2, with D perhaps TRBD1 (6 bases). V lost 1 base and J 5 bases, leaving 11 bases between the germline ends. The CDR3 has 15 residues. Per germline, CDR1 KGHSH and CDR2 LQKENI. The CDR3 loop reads CASSPLGARTGELFF. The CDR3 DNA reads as TGTGCCAGCTCACCACTGGGGGCGCGAACCGGGGAGCTGTTTTTT.

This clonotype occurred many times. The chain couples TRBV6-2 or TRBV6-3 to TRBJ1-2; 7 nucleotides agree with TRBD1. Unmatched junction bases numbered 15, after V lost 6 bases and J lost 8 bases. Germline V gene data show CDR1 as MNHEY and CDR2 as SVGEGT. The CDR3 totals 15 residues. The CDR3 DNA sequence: TGTGCCAGCAGGACTCGACTGACAGGGATAGGCGGCTACACCTTC. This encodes CASRTRLTGIGGYTF.

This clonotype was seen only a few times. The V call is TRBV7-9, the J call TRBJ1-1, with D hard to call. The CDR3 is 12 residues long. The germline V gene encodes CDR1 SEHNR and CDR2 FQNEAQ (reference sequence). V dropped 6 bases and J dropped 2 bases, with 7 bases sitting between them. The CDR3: CASSYLNTEAFF. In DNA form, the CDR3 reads TGTGCCAGCAGTTACCTCAACACTGAAGCTTTCTTT.

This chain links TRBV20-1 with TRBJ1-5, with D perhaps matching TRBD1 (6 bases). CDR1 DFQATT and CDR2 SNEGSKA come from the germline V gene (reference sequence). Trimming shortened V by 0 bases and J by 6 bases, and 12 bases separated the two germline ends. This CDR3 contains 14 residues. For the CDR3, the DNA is TGCAGTGCTAGAGACCGGGGGGCGACTCAGCCCCAGCATTTT. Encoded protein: CSARDRGATQPQHF.

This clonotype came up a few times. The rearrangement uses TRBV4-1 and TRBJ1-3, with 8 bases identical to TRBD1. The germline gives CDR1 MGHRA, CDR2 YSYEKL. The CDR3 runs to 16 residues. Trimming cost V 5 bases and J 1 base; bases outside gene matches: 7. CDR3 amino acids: CASSNRQGTSGNTIYF. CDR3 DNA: TGCGCCAGCAGCAACCGACAGGGGACTTCTGGAAACACCATATATTTT.

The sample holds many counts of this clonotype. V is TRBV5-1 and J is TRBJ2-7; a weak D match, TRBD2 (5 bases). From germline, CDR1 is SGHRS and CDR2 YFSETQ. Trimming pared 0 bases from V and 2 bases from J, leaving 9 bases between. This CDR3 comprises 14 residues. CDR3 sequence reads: CASSLALGAYEQYF. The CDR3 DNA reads TGCGCCAGCAGCTTGGCCTTGGGAGCCTACGAGCAGTACTTC.